Below are 15 T cell receptor beta chains sequenced from a single sample in a study of siplizumab effects on memory and regulatory T cells. The repertoire was sequenced with immunoSEQ multiplex PCR; TCRdb's copy has only in-frame clones and lacks some. The data show about 97,000 clones, about 90% seen once. The sample consisted of non-Treg CD4+ T cells sorted from blood. These receptors were taken from a human donor in good health.

The gene calls are TRBV15 and TRBJ2-7, with 8 bases identical to TRBD1. In germline, CDR1 is LNHNV, CDR2 YYDKDF (reference sequence). Trimming at V came to 0 bases and at J to 3 bases, leaving 4 bases not matched to a gene. This CDR3 region has 15 residues. The CDR3 sequence is CATSRETDRGYEQYF. Here the CDR3 DNA reads TGTGCCACCAGCAGAGAAACAGACAGGGGCTACGAGCAGTACTTC. The whole variable domain, filled in from reference TRBV15 and TRBJ2-7, reads DAMVIQNPRYQVTQFGKPVTLSCSQTLNHNVMYWYQQKSSQAPKLLFHYYDKDFNNEADTPDNFQSRRPNTSFCFLDIRSPGLGDTAMYLCATSRETDRGYEQYFGPGTRLTVT.

V is TRBV28 and J is TRBJ2-5; 9 nucleotides line up with TRBD1. CDR1 MDHEN and CDR2 SYDVKM come from the germline V gene. With V trimmed by 5 bases and J by 5 bases, 15 bases remained unmatched. The CDR3 is 17 amino acids. Here the CDR3 DNA reads TGTGCCAGCAGTAGTCCTCCGGGACAGGGTTTCGGGGAGACCCAGTACTTC. Translated: CASSSPPGQGFGETQYF.

The chain carries TRBV9 and TRBJ1-2, with a tentative D call TRBD1 (6 bases). The V gene lost 4 bases and the J gene lost 1 base, with 11 bases spanning the gap. The CDR3 contains 14 residues. Germline lookup yields CDR1 SGDLS and CDR2 YYNGEE. This CDR3 reads CASSPRGNNYGYTF. CDR3 sequence (DNA): TGTGCCAGCAGCCCCAGGGGAAATAACTATGGCTACACCTTC.

This clone was seen just once. The chain has TRBV4-1 and TRBJ2-1; TRBD2 might be the D (6 bases). With 2 bases removed from V and 8 bases from J, the gap between germline ends came to 28 bases. The CDR3 totals 19 residues. Germline V CDR1 and CDR2: MGHRA, YSYEKL. The CDR3 is CASSQPRNLWDFRMDEQFF. CDR3 in DNA: TGCGCCAGCAGCCAACCAAGAAACCTATGGGACTTCCGGATGGATGAGCAGTTCTTC.

This chain joins TRBV2 and TRBJ2-1, with TRBD2 identical over 8 bases. This CDR3 region has 16 residues. The ends lost 6 bases at V and 3 bases at J; junction bases unmatched: 10. Per germline, CDR1 SNHLY and CDR2 FYNNEI. As DNA, the CDR3 is TGTGCCAGCAGCCGAGGACTAGCTGCCCGCTACAATGAGCAGTTCTTC. Translation: CASSRGLAARYNEQFF.

This chain uses TRBV28 with TRBJ1-2; the match to TRBD1 covers 7 bases. This CDR3 comprises 14 residues. V lost 6 bases and J lost 4; bases outside the gene matches: 8. Germline lookup yields CDR1 MDHEN and CDR2 SYDVKM. The CDR3 bases are TGTGCCAGCAGGCGGACAGGAGGGCTCTATGGCTACACCTTC. Translated: CASRRTGGLYGYTF.

This sequence joins TRBV30 and TRBJ1-1, with D possibly matching TRBD1 (5 bases). This CDR3 region has 13 residues. Trimming pared 5 bases from V and 3 bases from J, leaving 13 bases between. Per germline, CDR1 GTSNPN and CDR2 SVGIG (reference sequence). CDR3 bases: TGTGCCTGGTCCCGGGACCTGGACACTGAAGCTTTCTTT. Translating gives CAWSRDLDTEAFF.

The count of this clone is one. The chain is built from TRBV11-1 and TRBJ1-4, with D hard to call. Trimming took off 7 bases at V and 0 bases at J, with 9 bases between the two ends. CDR3 length: 14 residues. Germline CDR1 SGHAT, CDR2 FQDESV (reference sequence). The CDR3 DNA follows: TGTGCCAGCAAACAGAGTGCAACTAATGAAAAACTGTTTTTT. This translates into CASKQSATNEKLFF.

The chain links TRBV7-9 to TRBJ1-2, with a possible D match to TRBD1 (5 bases). Trimming left V 3 bases short and J 5 bases short, with 10 bases between. Germline V gene data show CDR1 as SEHNR and CDR2 as FQNEAQ (reference sequence). The CDR3 loop spans 13 amino acids. As DNA, the CDR3 is TGTGCCAGCAGCTTCCCGGGGCAGTATGGCTACACCTTC. Its translation is CASSFPGQYGYTF. Full variable domain (missing parts from reference TRBV7-9 and TRBJ1-2): DTGVSQNPRHKITKRGQNVTFRCDPISEHNRLYWYRQTLGQGPEFLTYFQNEAQLEKSRLLSDRFSAERPKGSFSTLEIQRTEQGDSAMYLCASSFPGQYGYTFGSGTRLTVV.

This rearrangement joins TRBV28 to TRBJ2-5; D unclear. The V gene's germline CDR1 is MDHEN and CDR2 SYDVKM. The ends were cut back, 5 bases at V and 0 bases at J, with 16 bases in the middle. The CDR3 consists of 16 residues. The CDR3 is CASSIDDIWYQETQYF. The CDR3 DNA is TGTGCCAGCAGTATCGATGACATTTGGTACCAAGAGACCCAGTACTTC.

The chain uses TRBV29-1 and TRBJ2-2, with 9 bases fitting TRBD1. The CDR3 is 15 amino acids. Germline V gene data show CDR1 as SQVTM and CDR2 as ANQGSEA. The V gene end was trimmed by 7 bases and the J gene end by 0 bases; junction bases not matched to a gene: 6. The CDR3 sequence: CSASQGAANTGELFF. The CDR3, as DNA: TGCAGCGCTTCACAGGGGGCGGCGAACACCGGGGAGCTGTTTTTT.

The chain employs TRBV7-2 and TRBJ1-3; 8 bases align to TRBD1. From germline, CDR1 is SGHTA and CDR2 FQGNSA. The CDR3 extends over 17 amino acids. V gave up 3 bases and J gave up 3 bases; unmatched junction bases: 10. The CDR3 nucleotides are TGTGCCAGCAGCTTCCTTCGGACAGGGAAGGATGGAAACACCATATATTTT. This codes for CASSFLRTGKDGNTIYF. Based on the CDR3 plus reference TRBV7-2 and TRBJ1-3, the full variable domain is GAGVSQSPSNKVTEKGKDVELRCDPISGHTALYWYRQSLGQGLEFLIYFQGNSAPDKSGLPSDRFSAERTGGSVSTLTIQRTQQEDSAVYLCASSFLRTGKDGNTIYFGEGSWLTVV.

This chain uses TRBV9 with TRBJ2-2; 7 nucleotides agree with TRBD2. Germline values: CDR1 SGDLS, CDR2 YYNGEE. The CDR3 spans 18 residues. J lost 0 bases, V lost 6 bases, and 14 bases had no gene match. The CDR3 region is CASTLLASGPANTGELFF. CDR3 coding DNA: TGTGCCAGCACCCTATTGGCTAGCGGACCCGCGAACACCGGGGAGCTGTTTTTT.

J is TRBJ1-1 and V is TRBV29-1, with 12 nucleotides matching TRBD1. There are 16 residues in the CDR3. The junction had 14 bases not matched to a gene; V was cut back by 7 bases and J by 5 bases. Looked up from germline, CDR1 is SQVTM and CDR2 is ANQGSEA. The CDR3 sequence: CSAPGQGAGGGTEAFF. For the CDR3, the DNA is TGCAGCGCCCCGGGACAGGGGGCAGGTGGGGGGACTGAAGCTTTCTTT.

Here the CDR3 reads CASSVDLQVYTEAFF. CDR3 coding DNA: TGTGCCAGCAGCGTTGACCTCCAAGTTTACACTGAAGCTTTCTTT. The chain recombines TRBV28 with TRBJ1-1; D ambiguous. This CDR3 region has 15 residues. V lost 6 bases to trimming and J lost 3 bases, with 17 bases between them. The germline gives CDR1 MDHEN, CDR2 SYDVKM.